The 13 T cell receptor beta chains below were found in one sample sequenced in a study of regulatory T cells in long-lasting Graves disease (dated by TCRdb to about 2021). The time point label on this specimen signifies: newly diagnosed GD, antithyroid drugs for less than 3 months. RNA was extracted from PBMCs in TRIzol for both TCR sequencing and RNA sequencing. The library was prepared using multiplex PCR. For sequencing, an Illumina HiSeq 4000 was employed. TCR beta libraries were built with iRepertoire HTBI primers and Arm-PCR amplification of CDR3 regions. TCRdb cleaned the public reads at Q25 with fastp, built clones with MiXCR and kept in-frame beta chains. Duplicate CDR3 protein sequences are folded into a single record with the most common DNA and genes. This sample lists 450,000 to 500,000 distinct CDR3 sequences; roughly 16% were detected once. The leading ten clones occupy 12% of the sample.

Another study also made use of these data, one on T cells in Graves' hyperthyroidism and ophthalmopathy.

The material sequenced was peripheral blood mononuclear cells (PBMCs), taken at new diagnosis, from a patient treated with antithyroid drugs. These receptors originate from a man in his forties with Graves disease. Donor details come from another sample of the same person, matched by shared clones.

This clonotype was seen at least ten times. The chain carries TRBV2 and TRBJ2-7; D gene ambiguous. The V end lost 2 bases, the J end lost 6 bases, and 14 bases lay between the germline ends. Germline V CDR1 and CDR2: SNHLY, FYNNEI. The CDR3 is 14 amino acids. CDR3 amino acids: CASSELANPLEQYF. CDR3 nucleotides: TGTGCCAGCAGTGAACTGGCAAACCCACTCGAGCAGTACTTC.

This clonotype was counted only a few times. The chain is built from TRBV14 and TRBJ1-3, with D hard to call. Germline-derived CDR1 and CDR2 are SGHDN and FVKESK. Trimming left V 9 bases short and J 0 bases short, with 9 bases between. This CDR3 spans 13 amino acids. CDR3 amino acids: CASDKSSGNTIYF. Written as DNA, the CDR3 is TGTGCCAGTGATAAATCCTCTGGAAACACCATATATTTT.

This clonotype has only a few counts. The rearrangement uses TRBV29-1 and TRBJ2-7; no clear D. The CDR3 length is 14 residues. V lost 1 base, J lost 5 bases, and 15 bases lay in between. Germline V gene sequence: CDR1 SQVTM, CDR2 ANQGSEA. CDR3 amino acids: CSVEGVEGKDEQYF. The CDR3 DNA is TGCAGCGTTGAAGGGGTAGAAGGGAAGGACGAGCAGTACTTC.

This clonotype was recorded many times. V gene TRBV7-9 combines with J gene TRBJ2-2; 9 nucleotides agree with TRBD1. The CDR3 length is 16 residues. V shed 2 bases and J 2 bases; nucleotides not matched to a gene: 3. Germline assignment: CDR1 SEHNR and CDR2 FQNEAQ (reference sequence). The CDR3 region has the DNA TGTGCCAGCAGCTTACGACAGGGGGTAAACACCGGGGAGCTGTTTTTT. This codes for CASSLRQGVNTGELFF.

Concerning this clonotype itself: This may stem from a read error, because a much larger clone lies one nucleotide away. The chain's CDR3 is CASSYSGQGNTEAFF. The CDR3 nucleotides read TGTGCCAGCAGTTACTCGGGACAGGGAAACACTGAAGCTTTCTTT. The chain is built from TRBV6-2 or TRBV6-3 and TRBJ1-1; TRBD1 agrees at 9 bases. The CDR3 runs to 15 residues. V trimming: 0 bases; J trimming: 2 bases; junction bases outside the gene matches: 1. Germline loops: CDR1 MNHEY, CDR2 SVGEGT.

This clonotype was observed at least ten times. This rearrangement joins TRBV7-9 to TRBJ2-1, with D perhaps matching TRBD1 (5 bases). This CDR3 has 14 residues. Germline V gene data show CDR1 as SEHNR and CDR2 as FQNEAQ (reference sequence). The ends were cut back, 1 base at V and 3 bases at J, with 7 bases in the middle. CDR3: CASSLETVYNEQFF. The CDR3, as DNA: TGTGCCAGCAGCTTAGAGACAGTCTACAATGAGCAGTTCTTC.

Ten or more counts support this clonotype. V usage is TRBV27 and J usage is TRBJ2-5, with 7 bases lining up with TRBD2. CDR1 is MNHEY, CDR2 SMNVEV, per germline (reference sequence). The CDR3 sequence is 13 residues long. V shed 3 bases, J shed 5 bases, and the junction held 3 bases outside the gene matches. The CDR3 nucleotides are TGTGCCAGCAGTTTTGGCGGGAGCGAGACCCAGTACTTC. It specifies CASSFGGSETQYF.

This clonotype was seen many times. In DNA form, the CDR3 reads TGTGCCAGCAGCGTAGGTGCAGATACGCAGTATTTT. Encoded protein: CASSVGADTQYF. The chain links TRBV9 to TRBJ2-3, with D unclear. Germline V CDR1 and CDR2: SGDLS, YYNGEE. There are 12 residues in the CDR3. The V gene lost 0 bases and the J gene lost 4 bases, with 3 bases spanning the gap.

This clonotype has more than one count but fewer than ten. The CDR3 spells CSARRQTNTDTQYF. CDR3 DNA: TGCAGTGCTAGGAGGCAGACAAACACAGATACGCAGTATTTT. The genes are TRBV20-1 and TRBJ2-3, with no clear D. Germline V CDR1 and CDR2: DFQATT, SNEGSKA (reference sequence). V shed 3 bases and J shed 2 bases, with 12 bases lying between them. This CDR3 is 14 amino acids long.

This clonotype occurred many times. The chain recombines TRBV28 with TRBJ2-5, with 7 positions matching TRBD1. The CDR3 loop spans 16 amino acids. With V trimmed by 5 bases and J by 0 bases, 9 bases remained unmatched. Germline CDR1 is MDHEN and CDR2 is SYDVKM. Here the CDR3 reads CASSLSDRLYQETQYF. CDR3 nucleotides: TGTGCCAGCAGTCTCTCGGACAGGCTTTACCAAGAGACCCAGTACTTC.

There are many counts of this clonotype. The chain uses TRBV28 and TRBJ1-5, with a weak D call TRBD1 (5 bases). Germline V CDR1 and CDR2: MDHEN, SYDVKM. V was shortened by 6 bases and J by 2 bases, with 20 bases between the two germline ends. The CDR3 loop spans 17 amino acids. The CDR3 coding sequence is TGTGCCAGCAGGCGCGGTGATTCGGACACAGGCAATCAGCCCCAGCATTTT. Translated, it gives CASRRGDSDTGNQPQHF.

This clonotype was seen ten or more times. The genes are TRBV10-3 and TRBJ2-7, with D maybe TRBD1 (6 bases). The CDR3 is 12 residues long. V was cut by 4 bases and J by 6 bases, with 10 bases left in between. CDR1 and CDR2 from the germline V gene are ENHRY and SYGVKD. In DNA form, the CDR3 reads TGTGCCATCAGTGGGGACAAGCCCGAGCAGTACTTC. Translation gives CAISGDKPEQYF.

This clonotype came up many times. The chain couples TRBV9 to TRBJ2-5; 7 positions match TRBD1. The CDR3 loop spans 18 amino acids. V dropped 4 bases and J dropped 0; count of bases not matched to a gene: 15. The germline V gene has CDR1 SGDLS and CDR2 YYNGEE. The CDR3 DNA follows: TGTGCCAGCAGCCTAAGGGACGCAGGGGGACCGTACCAAGAGACCCAGTACTTC. This encodes CASSLRDAGGPYQETQYF. The full variable domain, in which reference TRBV9 and TRBJ2-5 provide the parts outside the CDR3, is DSGVTQTPKHLITATGQRVTLRCSPRSGDLSVYWYQQSLDQGLQFLIQYYNGEERAKGNILERFSAQQFPDLHSELNLSSLELGDSALYFCASSLRDAGGPYQETQYFGPGTRLLVL.